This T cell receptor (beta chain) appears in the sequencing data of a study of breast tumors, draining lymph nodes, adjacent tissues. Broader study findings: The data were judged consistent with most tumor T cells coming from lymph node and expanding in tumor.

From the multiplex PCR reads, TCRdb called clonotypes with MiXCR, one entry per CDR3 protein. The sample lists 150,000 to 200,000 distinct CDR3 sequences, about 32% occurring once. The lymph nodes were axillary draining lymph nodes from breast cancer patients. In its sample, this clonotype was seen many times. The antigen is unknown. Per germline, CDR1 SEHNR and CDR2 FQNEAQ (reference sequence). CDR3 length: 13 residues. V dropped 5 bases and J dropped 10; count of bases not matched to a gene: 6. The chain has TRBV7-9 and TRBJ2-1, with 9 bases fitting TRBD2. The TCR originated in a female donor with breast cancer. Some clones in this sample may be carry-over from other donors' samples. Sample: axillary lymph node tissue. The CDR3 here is CASSDSGRPEQFF. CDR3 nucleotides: TGTGCCAGCAGCGATAGCGGGAGACCCGAGCAGTTCTTC.